The 15 T cell receptor beta chains presented below share a single source sample, sequenced in a study of blood T cell repertoires in COVID-19. Some clones are missing from TCRdb's copy, which holds only in-frame ones; the method was immunoSEQ multiplex PCR. The sample lists around 200,000 clones, approximately 85% occurring once. The sample consisted of PBMCs or T cells enriched from blood (not recorded which). These receptors all come from a middle-aged man with acute COVID-19.

The chain employs TRBV19 and TRBJ1-4; 7 bases match TRBD1. The CDR3 consists of 15 residues. The germline CDR1 and CDR2 sequences are LNHDA and SQIVND (reference sequence). With 5 bases clipped from V and 4 bases from J, the junction kept 7 bases outside the gene matches. The CDR3 protein is CASSSRTGHNEKLFF. The CDR3 DNA sequence: TGTGCCAGTAGTTCCCGGACAGGTCATAATGAAAAACTGTTTTTT.

This chain links TRBV7-2 with TRBJ1-1, with 7 positions matching TRBD1. The CDR3 extends over 14 amino acids. Germline assignment: CDR1 SGHTA and CDR2 FQGNSA. V lost 4 bases, J lost 8 bases, and 10 bases stayed unmatched. The CDR3 sequence: CASSSPAVTGEAFF. In DNA form, the CDR3 reads TGTGCCAGCAGCTCCCCCGCCGTGACAGGGGAAGCTTTCTTT.

Only a few counts were recorded for this clone. The gene calls are TRBV7-8 and TRBJ2-7; D is undetermined. The germline V gene encodes CDR1 SGHVS and CDR2 FQNEAQ. The V gene lost 2 bases and the J gene lost 7 bases, with 12 bases spanning the gap. CDR3 length: 13 residues. CDR3 in amino acids: CASSLPSSQEQYF. CDR3 coding DNA: TGTGCCAGCAGCTTACCCAGTTCTCAGGAGCAGTACTTC.

This clone occurred once. The chain employs TRBV6-1 and TRBJ2-7, with D maybe TRBD2 (6 bases). Looked up from germline, CDR1 is MNHNS and CDR2 is SASEGT. Trimming cost V 2 bases and J 3 bases, with 14 bases left between them. This CDR3 is built from 15 residues. The CDR3 bases are TGTGCCAGCAGTGAATCTTTCGGGGGAGTCTACGAGCAGTACTTC. Residues: CASSESFGGVYEQYF.

Note on this clone: Being one base from a much bigger clone, this may be a read error. This specimen includes other DNA sequences encoding the same CDR3. The gene calls are TRBV5-6 and TRBJ2-7; D uncertain. This CDR3 has 11 residues. V was clipped by 5 bases and J by 3 bases, with 6 bases between them. CDR1 SGHDT and CDR2 YYEEEE come from the germline V gene. In DNA, the CDR3 is TGTGCCAGCAGTTCCAGCTACGAGCAGTACTTC. This encodes CASSSSYEQYF.

The chain is built from TRBV11-2 and TRBJ2-7; tentatively, D is TRBD1 (5 bases). V lost 4 bases and J lost 5, with 12 bases in between. The CDR3 contains 13 residues. Germline V gene data show CDR1 as SGHAT and CDR2 as FQNNGV. In nucleotides, the CDR3 is TGTGCCAGCAGCTGGACATTTCGGGACGAGCAGTACTTC. Its translation: CASSWTFRDEQYF. Using reference TRBV11-2 and TRBJ2-7 for the parts outside the CDR3, the full variable domain is EAGVAQSPRYKIIEKRQSVAFWCNPISGHATLYWYQQILGQGPKLLIQFQNNGVVDDSQLPKDRFSAERLKGVDSTLKIQPAKLEDSAVYLCASSWTFRDEQYFGPGTRLTVT.

V usage is TRBV7-2 and J usage is TRBJ2-3; D is ambiguous. Germline CDR1 reads SGHTA; CDR2 reads FQGNSA. The CDR3 consists of 11 residues. Trimming took 4 bases from V and 7 from J, leaving 6 bases between them. The CDR3 here is CASSYSHTQYF. Written as DNA, the CDR3 is TGTGCCAGCAGCTACAGTCATACGCAGTATTTT.

The chain carries TRBV5-4 and TRBJ1-2; 8 bases map to TRBD1. The V gene's germline CDR1 is SGHNT and CDR2 YYREEE (reference sequence). Trimming took 3 bases from V and 5 from J; bases not matched to a gene: 15. The CDR3 consists of 17 residues. The CDR3 loop is CASSSSNRGNELYGYTF. CDR3 in DNA: TGTGCCAGCAGCTCATCCAACAGGGGGAACGAGCTATATGGCTACACCTTC.

This clone was observed a single time. V usage is TRBV11-1 and J usage is TRBJ2-5; D is unresolved. The germline gives CDR1 SGHAT, CDR2 FQDESV (reference sequence). The V end was cut by 4 bases, the J end by 2 bases, with 17 bases between. The CDR3 totals 16 residues. The CDR3 loop reads CASSSANQVIQETQYF. The CDR3 DNA reads TGTGCCAGCAGCTCCGCCAATCAGGTTATTCAAGAGACCCAGTACTTC.

The CDR3 DNA reads TGCAGCCTCTCGGGGGGCTCTGGAGATACGCAGTATTTT. This encodes CSLSGGSGDTQYF. J is TRBJ2-3 and V is TRBV29-1, with D tentatively TRBD2 (7 bases). The germline V gene has CDR1 SQVTM and CDR2 ANQGSEA. Trimming took off 8 bases at V and 5 bases at J, with 17 bases between the two ends. The CDR3 loop spans 13 amino acids.

The CDR3 nucleotides are TGTGCCAGCGGGGACAGAAGAAACACCATATATTTT. It translates to CASGDRRNTIYF. This rearrangement joins TRBV6-5 to TRBJ1-3, with 7 bases aligning to TRBD1. There are 12 residues in the CDR3. Germline CDR1 and CDR2: MNHEY and SVGAGI. The J segment lost 5 bases and the V segment lost 8 bases, leaving 3 bases of the junction unmatched.

This chain uses TRBV28 with TRBJ2-5, with D perhaps TRBD2 (5 bases). There are 15 residues in the CDR3. V gave up 3 bases and J gave up 1 base, with 12 bases separating them. The germline CDR1 and CDR2 sequences are MDHEN and SYDVKM. CDR3 residues: CASSFVGVVQETQYF. The DNA of the CDR3 is TGTGCCAGCAGTTTTGTGGGAGTCGTCCAAGAGACCCAGTACTTC.

The J gene is TRBJ1-3, the V gene TRBV6-5; D call uncertain. There are 14 residues in the CDR3. Trimming shortened V by 6 bases and J by 4 bases, and 13 bases separated the two germline ends. Germline loops: CDR1 MNHEY, CDR2 SVGAGI. As DNA, the CDR3 is TGTGCCAGCAGGTCTAATCTGATGGGAAACACCATATATTTT. Translated, it gives CASRSNLMGNTIYF.

The J gene is TRBJ1-2, the V gene TRBV9, with D uncertain. The V gene lost 7 bases and the J gene lost 4 bases, with 17 bases spanning the gap. Germline CDR1 SGDLS, CDR2 YYNGEE. This CDR3 spans 14 amino acids. The CDR3 DNA reads TGTGCCAGCGGCCGTAGTGACACCCTCTATGGCTACACCTTC. Translation: CASGRSDTLYGYTF.

This chain links TRBV19 with TRBJ2-5; D unresolved. The CDR3 has 15 amino acids. V lost 0 bases and J lost 8, with 16 bases in between. In germline, CDR1 is LNHDA, CDR2 SQIVND (reference sequence). The CDR3 region has the DNA TGTGCCAGTAGTATAGATAGTAGCAGACCACGAACCCAGTACTTC. Encoded protein: CASSIDSSRPRTQYF.